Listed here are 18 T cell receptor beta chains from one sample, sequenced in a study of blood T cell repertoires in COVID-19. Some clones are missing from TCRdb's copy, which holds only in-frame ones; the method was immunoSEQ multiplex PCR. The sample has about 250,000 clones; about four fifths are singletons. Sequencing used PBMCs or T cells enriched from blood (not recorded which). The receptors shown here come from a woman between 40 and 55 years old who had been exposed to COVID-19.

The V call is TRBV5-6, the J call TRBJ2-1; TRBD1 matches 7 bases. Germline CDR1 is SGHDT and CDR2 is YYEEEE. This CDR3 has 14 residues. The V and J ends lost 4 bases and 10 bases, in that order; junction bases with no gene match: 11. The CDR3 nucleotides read TGTGCCAGCAGCCTCGAAGTGAGACAGGGCGAGCAGTTCTTC. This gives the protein CASSLEVRQGEQFF.

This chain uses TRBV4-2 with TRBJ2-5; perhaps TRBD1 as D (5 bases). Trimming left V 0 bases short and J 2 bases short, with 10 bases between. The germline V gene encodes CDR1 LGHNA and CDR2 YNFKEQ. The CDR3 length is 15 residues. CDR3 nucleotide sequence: TGTGCCAGCAGCCAAGAATCCAGGGCTCAAGAGACCCAGTACTTC. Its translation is CASSQESRAQETQYF.

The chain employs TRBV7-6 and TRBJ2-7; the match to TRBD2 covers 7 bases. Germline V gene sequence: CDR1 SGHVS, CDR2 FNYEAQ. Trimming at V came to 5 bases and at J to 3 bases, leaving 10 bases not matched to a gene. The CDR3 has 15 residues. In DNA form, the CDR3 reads TGTGCCAGCAGCCGAGAGCGGGACGGGTACTACGAGCAGTACTTC. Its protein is CASSRERDGYYEQYF. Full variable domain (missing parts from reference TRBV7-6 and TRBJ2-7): GAGVSQSPRYKVTKRGQDVALRCDPISGHVSLYWYRQALGQGPEFLTYFNYEAQQDKSGLPNDRFSAERPEGSISTLTIQRTEQRDSAMYRCASSRERDGYYEQYFGPGTRLTVT.

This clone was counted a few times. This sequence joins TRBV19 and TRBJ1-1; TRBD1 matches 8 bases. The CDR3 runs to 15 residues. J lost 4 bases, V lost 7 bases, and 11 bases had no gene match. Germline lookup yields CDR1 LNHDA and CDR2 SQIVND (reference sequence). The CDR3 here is CASITRDRRGTEAFF. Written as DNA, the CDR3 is TGTGCCAGTATCACTCGGGACAGGAGGGGCACTGAAGCTTTCTTT.

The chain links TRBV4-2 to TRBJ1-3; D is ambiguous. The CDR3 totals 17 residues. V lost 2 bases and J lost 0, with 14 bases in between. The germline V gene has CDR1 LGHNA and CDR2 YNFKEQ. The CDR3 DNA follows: TGTGCCAGCAGCCAATCGAGGCTCCACTTCTCTGGAAACACCATATATTTT. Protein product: CASSQSRLHFSGNTIYF.

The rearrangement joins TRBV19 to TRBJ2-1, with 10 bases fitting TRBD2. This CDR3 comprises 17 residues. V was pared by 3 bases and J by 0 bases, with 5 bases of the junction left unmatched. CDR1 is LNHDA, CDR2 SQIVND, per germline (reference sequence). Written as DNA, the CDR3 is TGTGCCAGTAGTATCGCCCCTAGCGGGAGCTCCTACAATGAGCAGTTCTTC. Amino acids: CASSIAPSGSSYNEQFF.

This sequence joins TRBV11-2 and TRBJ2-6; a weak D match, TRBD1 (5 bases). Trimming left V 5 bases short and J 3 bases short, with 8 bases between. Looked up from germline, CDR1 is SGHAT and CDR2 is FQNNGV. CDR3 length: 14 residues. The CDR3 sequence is CASSRGHGANVLTF. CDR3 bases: TGTGCCAGCAGCAGGGGTCATGGGGCCAACGTCCTGACTTTC.

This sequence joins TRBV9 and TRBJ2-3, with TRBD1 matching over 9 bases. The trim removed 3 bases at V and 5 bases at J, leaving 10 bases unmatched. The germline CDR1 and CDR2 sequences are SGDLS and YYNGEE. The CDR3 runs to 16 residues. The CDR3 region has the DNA TGTGCCAGCAGCGCCCACACCGGGACAGGGTTAGATACGCAGTATTTT. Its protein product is CASSAHTGTGLDTQYF. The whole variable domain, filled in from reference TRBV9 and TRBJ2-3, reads DSGVTQTPKHLITATGQRVTLRCSPRSGDLSVYWYQQSLDQGLQFLIQYYNGEERAKGNILERFSAQQFPDLHSELNLSSLELGDSALYFCASSAHTGTGLDTQYFGPGTRLTVL.

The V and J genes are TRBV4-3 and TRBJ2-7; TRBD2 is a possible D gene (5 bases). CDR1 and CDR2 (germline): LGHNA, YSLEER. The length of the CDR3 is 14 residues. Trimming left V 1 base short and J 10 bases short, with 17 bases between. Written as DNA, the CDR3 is TGCGCCAGCAGCCAAGGGGTTAGCGCACCGATCCAGTACTTC. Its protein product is CASSQGVSAPIQYF.

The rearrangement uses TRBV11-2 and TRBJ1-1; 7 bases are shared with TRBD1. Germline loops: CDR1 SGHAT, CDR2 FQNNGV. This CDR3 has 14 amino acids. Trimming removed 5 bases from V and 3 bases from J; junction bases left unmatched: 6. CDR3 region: CASSAQGGDTEAFF. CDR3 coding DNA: TGTGCCAGCAGCGCGCAGGGGGGAGACACTGAAGCTTTCTTT.

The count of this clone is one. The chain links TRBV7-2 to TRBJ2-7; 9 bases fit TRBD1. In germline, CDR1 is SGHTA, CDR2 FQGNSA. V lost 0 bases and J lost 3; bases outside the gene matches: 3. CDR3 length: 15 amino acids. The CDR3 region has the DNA TGTGCCAGCAGCTTAGCCGGGGACAGGGTCTACGAGCAGTACTTC. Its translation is CASSLAGDRVYEQYF.

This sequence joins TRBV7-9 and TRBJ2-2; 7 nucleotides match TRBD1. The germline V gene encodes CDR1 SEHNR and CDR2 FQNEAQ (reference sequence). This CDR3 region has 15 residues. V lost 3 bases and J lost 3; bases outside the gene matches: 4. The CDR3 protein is CASSFRDRDTGELFF. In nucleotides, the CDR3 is TGTGCCAGCAGCTTCCGAGACAGGGACACCGGGGAGCTGTTTTTT.

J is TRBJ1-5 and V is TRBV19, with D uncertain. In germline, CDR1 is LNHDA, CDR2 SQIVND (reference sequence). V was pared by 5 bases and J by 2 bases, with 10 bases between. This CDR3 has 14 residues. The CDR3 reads CASSPQRGNQPQHF. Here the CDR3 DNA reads TGTGCCAGTAGTCCCCAGCGTGGCAATCAGCCCCAGCATTTT.

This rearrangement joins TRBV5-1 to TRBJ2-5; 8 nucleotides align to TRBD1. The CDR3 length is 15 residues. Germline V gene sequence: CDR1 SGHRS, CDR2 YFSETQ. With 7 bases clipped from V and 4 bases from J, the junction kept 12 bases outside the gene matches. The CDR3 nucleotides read TGCGCCAGCGCTGGGTGGCAGGGGGCAGGAGAGACCCAGTACTTC. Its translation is CASAGWQGAGETQYF.

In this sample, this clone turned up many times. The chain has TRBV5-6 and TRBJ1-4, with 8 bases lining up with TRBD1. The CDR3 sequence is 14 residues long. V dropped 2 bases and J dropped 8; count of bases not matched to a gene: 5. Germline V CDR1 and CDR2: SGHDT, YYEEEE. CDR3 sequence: CASSFTGGGEKLFF. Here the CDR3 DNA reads TGTGCCAGCAGCTTCACAGGGGGAGGGGAAAAACTGTTTTTT. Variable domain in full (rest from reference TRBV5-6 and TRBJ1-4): DAGVTQSPTHLIKTRGQQVTLRCSPKSGHDTVSWYQQALGQGPQFIFQYYEEEERQRGNFPDRFSGHQFPNYSSELNVNALLLGDSALYLCASSFTGGGEKLFFGSGTQLSVL.

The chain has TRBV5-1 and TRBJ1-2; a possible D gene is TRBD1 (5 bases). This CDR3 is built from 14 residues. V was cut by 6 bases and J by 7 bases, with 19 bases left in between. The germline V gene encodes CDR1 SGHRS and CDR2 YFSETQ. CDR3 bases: TGCGCCAGCAACGCGGGGCAGGGAAGTGGTGGCTACACCTTC. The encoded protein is CASNAGQGSGGYTF.

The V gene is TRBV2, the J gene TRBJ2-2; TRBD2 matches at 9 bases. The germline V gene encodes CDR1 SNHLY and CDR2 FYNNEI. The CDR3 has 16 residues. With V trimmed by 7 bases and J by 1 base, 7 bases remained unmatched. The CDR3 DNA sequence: TGTGCCAGCATCGCGAGCGGGGGGCGGAACACCGGGGAGCTGTTTTTT. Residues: CASIASGGRNTGELFF.

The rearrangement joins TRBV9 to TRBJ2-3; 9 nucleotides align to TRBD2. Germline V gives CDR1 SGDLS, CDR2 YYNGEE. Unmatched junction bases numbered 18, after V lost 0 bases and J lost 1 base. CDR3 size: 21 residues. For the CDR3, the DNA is TGTGCCAGCAGCGTAGCCCCTATGCGCGGGGGGGCTTCCCTCGGCACAGATACGCAGTATTTT. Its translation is CASSVAPMRGGASLGTDTQYF.